A single T cell receptor beta chain is shown here with its context. Its target is not known. Individual cDNA molecules carried attached unique molecular identifiers. TCRdb passed the 5' RACE reads through MiXCR, listing each CDR3 protein once. This table holds some 120,000 distinct CDR3 sequences, 15% found once. The CDR3 has 15 amino acids. Trimming took 8 bases from V and 5 from J; bases not matched to a gene: 9. Germline V CDR1 and CDR2: LNHNV, YYDKDF (reference sequence). The data were obtained in a study of early T cells in non-severe SARS-CoV-2 infection. For the study at large: The study sequenced bulk RNA from unsorted whole blood, with chains unpaired.

Study-level points and caveats: Clonotype matching in VDJdb favored anti-spike CD8 responses and did not capture private and CD4 specificities.

This receptor was taken from an adult who was a healthcare worker with PCR-confirmed SARS-CoV-2 infection or an uninfected control (not recorded which). Sequencing was carried out using whole blood. The chain is built from TRBV15 and TRBJ2-3, with 11 positions matching TRBD2. The CDR3 is CATRSGTSGLDTQYF. The CDR3 DNA follows: TGTGCCACCCGCTCCGGGACTAGCGGATTAGATACGCAGTATTTT.